This TCR beta chain was identified in a study of Graves' ophthalmopathy and Graves' hyperthyroidism. Overall study results and limits: Sensitivity reached 85% to 90% and specificity approximately 81% for a 13-signature model separating ophthalmopathy from stable hyperthyroidism.

The germline gives CDR1 SGHTA, CDR2 FQGNSA. The CDR3 contains 15 residues. Trimming pared 2 bases from V and 3 bases from J, leaving 11 bases between. Amplification targeted the TCR beta CDR3 regions, with RNA transcripts as the source material. RT-PCR with HTBI primers came first, then second-round multiplex PCR. TCRdb independently ran MiXCR on the multiplex PCR reads; one entry per CDR3 protein. Here the sample spans hundreds of thousands of distinct CDR3 sequences, 20% to 25% being singletons. In its sample, this clonotype was seen many times. Its antigen remains unidentified. Orbital computed tomography, thyroid ultrasound, TRAb, serum thyroxine and clinical symptoms formed the basis of diagnosis. As the starting material, roughly 9.8 ml of fresh peripheral blood yielded the PBMCs.

The clonotype originates from a woman in her 50s with Graves' ophthalmopathy. The chain couples TRBV7-2 to TRBJ2-4; a possible D gene is TRBD1 (6 bases). The sequenced sample was peripheral blood. The CDR3 sequence: CASSLQGPGKNIQYF. The DNA for the CDR3 is TGTGCCAGCAGCTTACAGGGGCCAGGCAAAAACATTCAGTACTTC.